The 5 T cell receptor beta chains below were found in one sample sequenced in a study of T-cell reconstitution after alpha-beta-depleted transplantation in children. Unique molecular identifiers were incorporated during preparation of the TCRbeta library. MiXCR, run by TCRdb on the PCR reads, gives a single entry per CDR3 protein. The sample includes a few hundred thousand distinct CDR3 sequences, approximately 23% of them seen just once. Sequenced here: PBMCs, mostly from graft donor cells, sampled 180 days after TCRalphabeta/CD19-depleted stem cell transplant. Receptor source: a male patient aged 5 to 17 who had a stem cell transplant for acute lymphoblastic leukemia, so the T cells may come from the graft donor.

The chain links TRBV9 to TRBJ2-5, with D hard to call. CDR3 length equals 14 residues. Trimming stripped 0 bases from V and 3 bases from J, with 9 bases between. CDR1 is SGDLS and CDR2 is YYNGEE in the germline V gene. The DNA for the CDR3 is TGTGCCAGCAGCGTAGACGGCCGCGAAGAGACCCAGTACTTC. Residues: CASSVDGREETQYF. Complete variable domain (other parts from reference TRBV9 and TRBJ2-5): DSGVTQTPKHLITATGQRVTLRCSPRSGDLSVYWYQQSLDQGLQFLIQYYNGEERAKGNILERFSAQQFPDLHSELNLSSLELGDSALYFCASSVDGREETQYFGPGTRLLVL.

This clonotype was counted a few times. The chain has TRBV7-3 and TRBJ2-1; 7 positions match TRBD2. Losses at the gene ends were 1 base for V and 0 bases for J; bases not matched to a gene: 6. CDR1 and CDR2 (germline): SGHTA, FQGTGA. This CDR3 has 17 residues. CDR3 DNA sequence: TGTGCCAGCAGCTTAAAGGGGCTAGCGGCCTCCTACAATGAGCAGTTCTTC. As protein: CASSLKGLAASYNEQFF.

This clonotype turned up a few times. The J gene is TRBJ2-7, the V gene TRBV5-1; the match to TRBD1 covers 9 bases. CDR1 and CDR2 (germline): SGHRS, YFSETQ. This CDR3 is built from 16 residues. After removal of 0 bases from V and 3 bases from J, the junction contained 7 bases not matched to a gene. The CDR3 loop is CASSLATPDRGYEQYF. The CDR3 bases are TGCGCCAGCAGCTTGGCCACGCCGGACAGGGGCTACGAGCAGTACTTC.

This clonotype occurred a few times. The chain has TRBV20-1 and TRBJ2-7; D uncertain. The germline gives CDR1 DFQATT, CDR2 SNEGSKA (reference sequence). CDR3 length: 11 residues. The V and J ends lost 4 bases and 6 bases respectively, with 10 bases between them. The CDR3 reads CSAKRLGEQYF. CDR3 bases: TGCAGTGCTAAACGTCTAGGCGAGCAGTACTTC.

This chain connects TRBV12-3 or TRBV12-4 to TRBJ2-1, with D unresolved. The CDR3 consists of 14 residues. V lost 5 bases and J 6 bases, leaving 14 bases between the germline ends. In DNA, the CDR3 is TGTGCCAGCAGTCCCGGGTGGGCGGTCAATGAGCAGTTCTTC. Encoded protein: CASSPGWAVNEQFF.